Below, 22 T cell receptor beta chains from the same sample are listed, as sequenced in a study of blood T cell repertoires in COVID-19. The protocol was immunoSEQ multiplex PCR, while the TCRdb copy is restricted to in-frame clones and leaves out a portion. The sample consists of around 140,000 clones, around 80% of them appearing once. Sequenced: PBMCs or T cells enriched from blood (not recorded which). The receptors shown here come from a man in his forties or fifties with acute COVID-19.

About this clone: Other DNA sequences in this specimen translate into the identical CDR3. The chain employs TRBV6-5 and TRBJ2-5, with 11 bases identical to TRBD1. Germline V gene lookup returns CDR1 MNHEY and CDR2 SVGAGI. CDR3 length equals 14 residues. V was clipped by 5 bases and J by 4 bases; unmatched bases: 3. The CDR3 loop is CASSTGTGGETQYF. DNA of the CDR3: TGTGCCAGCAGTACAGGGACAGGGGGAGAGACCCAGTACTTC.

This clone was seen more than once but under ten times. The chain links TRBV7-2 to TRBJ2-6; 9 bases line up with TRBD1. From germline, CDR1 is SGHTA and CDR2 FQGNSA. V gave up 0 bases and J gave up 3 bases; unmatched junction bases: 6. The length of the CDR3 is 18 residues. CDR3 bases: TGTGCCAGCAGCTTAGCGCCACAGGGGGCAGGTGGGGCCAACGTCCTGACTTTC. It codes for CASSLAPQGAGGANVLTF.

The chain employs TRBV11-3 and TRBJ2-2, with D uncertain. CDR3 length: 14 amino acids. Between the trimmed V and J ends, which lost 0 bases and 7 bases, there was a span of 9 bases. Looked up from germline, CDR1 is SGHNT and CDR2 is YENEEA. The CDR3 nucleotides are TGTGCCAGCAGCTTAGACCCGGTTGTCGGGGAGCTGTTTTTT. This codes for CASSLDPVVGELFF. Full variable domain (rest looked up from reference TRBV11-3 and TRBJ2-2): EAGVVQSPRYKIIEKKQPVAFWCNPISGHNTLYWYLQNLGQGPELLIRYENEEAVDDSQLPKDRFSAERLKGVDSTLKIQPAELGDSAVYLCASSLDPVVGELFFGEGSRLTVL.

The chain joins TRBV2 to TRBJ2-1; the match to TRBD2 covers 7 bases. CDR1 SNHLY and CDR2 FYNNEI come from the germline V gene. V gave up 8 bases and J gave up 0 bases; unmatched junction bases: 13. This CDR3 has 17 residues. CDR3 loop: CASCGPTSWSSYNEQFF. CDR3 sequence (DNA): TGTGCCAGCTGCGGACCGACTAGCTGGAGCTCCTACAATGAGCAGTTCTTC.

CDR3 residues: CASSQSGLAGAFADTQYF. In DNA form, the CDR3 reads TGTGCCAGCTCACAAAGTGGACTAGCGGGGGCATTCGCAGATACGCAGTATTTT. The gene calls are TRBV18 and TRBJ2-3, with 13 bases that match TRBD2. Trimming at V came to 4 bases and at J to 4 bases, leaving 11 bases not matched to a gene. The V gene's germline CDR1 is KGHSH and CDR2 LQKENI. The CDR3 length is 18 residues.

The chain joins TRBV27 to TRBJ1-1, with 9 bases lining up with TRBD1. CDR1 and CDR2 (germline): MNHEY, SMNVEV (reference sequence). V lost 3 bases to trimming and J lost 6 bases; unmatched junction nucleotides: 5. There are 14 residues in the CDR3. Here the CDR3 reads CASSFGDRVPEAFF. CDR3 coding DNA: TGTGCCAGCAGTTTCGGGGACAGGGTTCCTGAAGCTTTCTTT.

DNA for the CDR3: TGTGCCAGCAGCCCACAACCGGGACAGGGGGAAAAACTGTTTTTT. Encoded protein: CASSPQPGQGEKLFF. The chain has TRBV25-1 and TRBJ1-4; 10 nucleotides match TRBD1. Trimming cost V 6 bases and J 8 bases; bases outside gene matches: 9. Germline values: CDR1 MGHDK, CDR2 SYGVNS. The CDR3 has 15 residues.

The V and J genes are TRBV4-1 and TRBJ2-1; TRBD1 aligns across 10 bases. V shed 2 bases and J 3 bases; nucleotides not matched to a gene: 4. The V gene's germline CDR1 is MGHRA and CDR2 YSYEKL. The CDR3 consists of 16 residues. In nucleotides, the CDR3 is TGCGCCAGCAGCCAATTCGGGACAGGGGACTACAATGAGCAGTTCTTC. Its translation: CASSQFGTGDYNEQFF.

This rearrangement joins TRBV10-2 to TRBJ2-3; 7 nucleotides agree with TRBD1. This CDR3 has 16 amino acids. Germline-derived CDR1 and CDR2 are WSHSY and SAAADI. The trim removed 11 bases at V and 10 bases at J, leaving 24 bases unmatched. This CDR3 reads CAALDPGQGQVGAQYF. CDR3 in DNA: TGCGCCGCTCTTGACCCGGGACAAGGACAGGTTGGAGCGCAGTATTTT.

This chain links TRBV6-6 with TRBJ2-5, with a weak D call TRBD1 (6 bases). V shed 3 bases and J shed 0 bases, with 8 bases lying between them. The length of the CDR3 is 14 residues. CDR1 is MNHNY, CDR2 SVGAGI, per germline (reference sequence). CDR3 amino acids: CASSYTGNQETQYF. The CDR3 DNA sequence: TGTGCCAGCAGTTATACAGGGAACCAAGAGACCCAGTACTTC.

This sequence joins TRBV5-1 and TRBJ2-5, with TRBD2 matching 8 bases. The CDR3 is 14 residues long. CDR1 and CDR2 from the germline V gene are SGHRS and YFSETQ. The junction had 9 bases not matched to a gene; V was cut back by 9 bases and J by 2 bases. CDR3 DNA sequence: TGCGCCACATCCCTGTTAGCGGGACAAGAGACCCAGTACTTC. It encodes CATSLLAGQETQYF.

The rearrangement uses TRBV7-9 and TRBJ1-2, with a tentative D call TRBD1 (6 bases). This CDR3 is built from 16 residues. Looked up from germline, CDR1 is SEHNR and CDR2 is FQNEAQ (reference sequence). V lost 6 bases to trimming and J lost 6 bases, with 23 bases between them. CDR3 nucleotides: TGTGCCAGCAGTCTCCATCTCCCCCGGGGGGCCGATGGCTACACCTTC. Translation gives CASSLHLPRGADGYTF.

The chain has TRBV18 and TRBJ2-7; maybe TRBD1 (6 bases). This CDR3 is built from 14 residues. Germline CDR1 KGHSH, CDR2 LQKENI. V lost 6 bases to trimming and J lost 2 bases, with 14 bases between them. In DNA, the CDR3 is TGTGCCAGCTCTGTGGGGGCCGTTACCTACGAGCAGTACTTC. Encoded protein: CASSVGAVTYEQYF.

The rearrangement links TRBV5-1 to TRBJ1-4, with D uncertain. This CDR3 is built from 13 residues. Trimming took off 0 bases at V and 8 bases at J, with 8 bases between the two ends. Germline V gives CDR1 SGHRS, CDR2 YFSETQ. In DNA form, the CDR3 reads TGCGCCAGCAGCTTGGGTTCCAGGGAAAAACTGTTTTTT. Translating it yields CASSLGSREKLFF.

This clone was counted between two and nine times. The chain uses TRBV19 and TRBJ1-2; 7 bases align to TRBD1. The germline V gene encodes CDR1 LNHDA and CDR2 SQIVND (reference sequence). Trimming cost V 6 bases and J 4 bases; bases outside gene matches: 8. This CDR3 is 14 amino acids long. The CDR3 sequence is CASSPGQLIYGYTF. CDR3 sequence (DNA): TGTGCCAGTAGCCCGGGACAGCTAATCTATGGCTACACCTTC.

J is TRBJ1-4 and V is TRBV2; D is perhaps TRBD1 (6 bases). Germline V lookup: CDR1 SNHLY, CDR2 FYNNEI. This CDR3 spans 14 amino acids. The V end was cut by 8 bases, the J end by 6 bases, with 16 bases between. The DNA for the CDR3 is TGTGCCAGCGCGGTAGGGGACACGGATGAAAAACTGTTTTTT. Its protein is CASAVGDTDEKLFF.

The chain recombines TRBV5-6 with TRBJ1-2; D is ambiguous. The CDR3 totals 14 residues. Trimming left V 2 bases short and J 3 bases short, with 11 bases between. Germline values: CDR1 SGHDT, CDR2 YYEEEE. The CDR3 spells CASSFSTAYYGYTF. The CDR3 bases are TGTGCCAGCAGCTTCTCGACTGCGTACTATGGCTACACCTTC.

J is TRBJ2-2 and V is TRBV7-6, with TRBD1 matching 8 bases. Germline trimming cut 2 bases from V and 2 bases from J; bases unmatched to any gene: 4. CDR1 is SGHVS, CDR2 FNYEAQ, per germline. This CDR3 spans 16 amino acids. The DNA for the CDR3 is TGTGCCAGCAGCTTACAAGCAGGGGGCAACACCGGGGAGCTGTTTTTT. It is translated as CASSLQAGGNTGELFF. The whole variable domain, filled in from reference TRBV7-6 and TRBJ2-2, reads GAGVSQSPRYKVTKRGQDVALRCDPISGHVSLYWYRQALGQGPEFLTYFNYEAQQDKSGLPNDRFSAERPEGSISTLTIQRTEQRDSAMYRCASSLQAGGNTGELFFGEGSRLTVL.

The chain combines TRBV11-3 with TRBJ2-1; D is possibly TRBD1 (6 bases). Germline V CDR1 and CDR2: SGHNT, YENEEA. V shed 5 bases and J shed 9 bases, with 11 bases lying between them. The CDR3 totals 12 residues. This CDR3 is CASSLRDTEQFF. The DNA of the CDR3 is TGTGCCAGCAGCCTGAGGGACACTGAGCAGTTCTTC.

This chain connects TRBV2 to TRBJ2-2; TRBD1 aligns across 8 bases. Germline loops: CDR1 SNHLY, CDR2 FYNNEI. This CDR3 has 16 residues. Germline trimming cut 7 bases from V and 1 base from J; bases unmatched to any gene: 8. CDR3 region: CASTPLGTGNTGELFF. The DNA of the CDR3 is TGTGCCAGCACCCCCCTTGGGACAGGGAACACCGGGGAGCTGTTTTTT.

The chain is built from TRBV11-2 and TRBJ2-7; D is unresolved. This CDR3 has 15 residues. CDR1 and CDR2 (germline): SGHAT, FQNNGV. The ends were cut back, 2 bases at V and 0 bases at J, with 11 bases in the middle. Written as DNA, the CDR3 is TGTGCCAGCAGCTTAACGGTAGAAGTCTCCTACGAGCAGTACTTC. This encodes CASSLTVEVSYEQYF.

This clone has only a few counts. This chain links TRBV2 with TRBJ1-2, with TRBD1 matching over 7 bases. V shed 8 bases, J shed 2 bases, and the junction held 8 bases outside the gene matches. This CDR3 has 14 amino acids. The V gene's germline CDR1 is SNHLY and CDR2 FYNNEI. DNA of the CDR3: TGTGCCAGCGGAGGGGGACAGACCAACTATGGCTACACCTTC. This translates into CASGGGQTNYGYTF.